Below are 8 T cell receptor beta chains sequenced from a single sample in a study of tumor-infiltrating lymphocytes in primary liver carcinoma. The study extracted blood RNA from unsorted whole blood and also extracted germline DNA. The researchers produced TCR beta cDNA from roughly 550 ng total RNA with a constant-region primer. Modified slightly, ARM-PCR produced TCR beta libraries over three nested multiplex PCR rounds. TRBV1-TRBV30 forward primers paired with a C-beta reverse primer were used in the first two PCR rounds, which ran approximately 10 cycles each. TCRdb independently ran MiXCR on the multiplex PCR reads; one entry per CDR3 protein. This sample has approximately 300,000 distinct CDR3 sequences, with about 60% found just once. Sequenced: peripheral blood. The receptors shown here come from a man aged 40-49 years with primary liver carcinoma and hepatitis B virus infection.

Notes on this clonotype: The junction differs from germline at one of its ends, possibly a read error. The rearrangement uses TRBV5-1 and TRBJ1-1, with TRBD1 matching over 7 bases. The CDR3 sequence is 15 residues long. Germline CDR1 reads SGHRS; CDR2 reads YFSETQ. The CDR3 here is CASSLVRGRNIEAFF. The CDR3 region has the DNA TGCGCCAGCAGCTTGGTGAGGGGGCGGAACATTGAAGCTTTCTTT.

This clonotype was picked up a small number of times. The V call is TRBV6-2 or TRBV6-3, the J call TRBJ1-1; D is unresolved. The CDR3 runs 13 residues. Trimming removed 2 bases at V and 4 bases at J, with 8 bases between. CDR1 is MNHEY and CDR2 is SVGEGT in the germline V gene. The CDR3 DNA reads as TGTGCCAGCAGTTACATATATACCACTGAAGCTTTCTTT. As protein: CASSYIYTTEAFF.

On this clonotype: This may arise from a read error, as a much more abundant clone is one base away. This chain joins TRBV6-1 and TRBJ1-4; D is undetermined. V shed 2 bases and J shed 5 bases, with 12 bases lying between them. Germline V CDR1 and CDR2: MNHNS, SASEGT. The length of the CDR3 is 15 residues. Here the CDR3 DNA reads TGTGCCAGCAGTGAAACCCCTGGACTAAATGAAAAACTGTTTTTT. Protein sequence: CASSETPGLNEKLFF.

A remark on this clonotype: At one of its ends the junction is not consistent with the germline gene, which may arise from a read error. The chain has TRBV12-3 or TRBV12-4 and TRBJ1-2; D perhaps matches TRBD1 (5 bases). This CDR3 is built from 14 residues. CDR3 region: CASSLARGKGCYTF. The CDR3 DNA reads TGTGCAAGCAGTTTAGCGCGGGGGAAAGGTTGCTACACCTTC.

As regards this clonotype: Being one base from a much bigger clone, this may be a read error. This chain connects TRBV5-4 to TRBJ2-1, with TRBD2 matching over 10 bases. CDR1 is SGHNT, CDR2 YYREEE, per germline (reference sequence). The CDR3 length is 13 residues. J gave up 15 bases and V 1 base, and 7 bases lay outside the gene matches. CDR3 protein: CASSLLASGSRFF. The CDR3 coding sequence is TGTGCCAGCAGCTTGTTGGCTAGCGGGAGTCGGTTCTTC.

Comment on this clonotype: A much larger clone differs from this one at a single base, so this may be a read error. The chain recombines TRBV10-3 with TRBJ2-1; no definite D call. CDR1 and CDR2 (germline): ENHRY, SYGVKD. The CDR3 loop spans 11 amino acids. The CDR3 coding sequence is TGTGCCATCAGGTTATACAATGAGCGGTTCTTC. It translates to CAIRLYNERFF.

The table lists this clonotype with many counts. This sequence joins TRBV6-1 and TRBJ1-2; 7 bases line up with TRBD1. V was clipped by 6 bases and J by 8 bases; unmatched bases: 3. Germline lookup yields CDR1 MNHNS and CDR2 SASEGT. This CDR3 region has 11 residues. This CDR3 is CASRRTGGYTF. CDR3 DNA sequence: TGTGCCAGCAGGAGGACAGGCGGCTACACCTTC.

On this clonotype itself: This may arise from a read error, as a much more abundant clone is one base away. J is TRBJ1-1 and V is TRBV6-1, with D uncertain. The CDR3 is 12 residues long. Trimming stripped 4 bases from V and 11 bases from J, with 14 bases between. CDR1 and CDR2 (germline): MNHNS, SASEGT. Here the CDR3 DNA reads TGTGCCAGCAGTGGAGCTGACATTACGGCTTTCTTT. This encodes CASSGADITAFF.